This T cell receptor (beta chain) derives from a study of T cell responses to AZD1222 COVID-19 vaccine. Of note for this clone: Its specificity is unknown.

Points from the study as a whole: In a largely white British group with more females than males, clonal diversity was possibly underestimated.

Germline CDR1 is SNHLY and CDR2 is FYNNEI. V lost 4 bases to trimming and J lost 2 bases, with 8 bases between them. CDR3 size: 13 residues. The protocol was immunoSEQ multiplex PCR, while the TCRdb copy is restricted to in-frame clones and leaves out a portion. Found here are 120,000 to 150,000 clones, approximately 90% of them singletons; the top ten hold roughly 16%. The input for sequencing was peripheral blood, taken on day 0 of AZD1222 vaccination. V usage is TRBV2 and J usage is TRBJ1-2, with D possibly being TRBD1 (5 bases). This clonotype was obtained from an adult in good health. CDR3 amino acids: CASSVGPNYGYTF. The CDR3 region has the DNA TGTGCCAGCAGTGTGGGGCCCAACTATGGCTACACCTTC.